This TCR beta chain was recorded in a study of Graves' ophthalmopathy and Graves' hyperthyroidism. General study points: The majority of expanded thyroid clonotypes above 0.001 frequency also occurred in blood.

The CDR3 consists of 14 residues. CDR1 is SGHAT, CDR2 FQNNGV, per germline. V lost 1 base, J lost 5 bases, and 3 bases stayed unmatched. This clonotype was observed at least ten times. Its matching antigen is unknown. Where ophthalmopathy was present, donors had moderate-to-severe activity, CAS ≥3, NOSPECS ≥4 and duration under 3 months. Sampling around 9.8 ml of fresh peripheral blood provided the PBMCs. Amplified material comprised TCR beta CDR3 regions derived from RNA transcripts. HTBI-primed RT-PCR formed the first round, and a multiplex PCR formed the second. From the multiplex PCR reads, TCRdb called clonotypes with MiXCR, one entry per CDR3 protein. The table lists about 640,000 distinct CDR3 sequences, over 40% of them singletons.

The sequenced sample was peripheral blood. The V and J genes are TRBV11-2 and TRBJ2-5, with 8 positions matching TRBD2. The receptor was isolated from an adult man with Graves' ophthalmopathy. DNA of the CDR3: TGTGCCAGCAGCTTAGCGGGAGGGCACGAGACCCAGTACTTC. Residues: CASSLAGGHETQYF. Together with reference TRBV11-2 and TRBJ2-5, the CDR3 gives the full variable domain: EAGVAQSPRYKIIEKRQSVAFWCNPISGHATLYWYQQILGQGPKLLIQFQNNGVVDDSQLPKDRFSAERLKGVDSTLKIQPAKLEDSAVYLCASSLAGGHETQYFGPGTRLLVL.